One sample yielded the 32 T cell receptor beta chains listed below, sequenced in a study of blood T cell repertoires in COVID-19. Produced via immunoSEQ multiplex PCR; TCRdb's table is partial and in-frame only. In the table there are about 70,000 clones, approximately 85% of which are singletons. Material: peripheral blood. The receptor set was obtained from a woman of 80 years or more with active or convalescent COVID-19.

This clone was seen a handful of times. V gene TRBV27 combines with J gene TRBJ1-1; possibly TRBD1 for D (6 bases). V lost 8 bases and J lost 5, with 27 bases in between. Germline V gives CDR1 MNHEY, CDR2 SMNVEV (reference sequence). The length of the CDR3 is 17 residues. CDR3 region: CASPPRGTGWKGTEAFF. The CDR3, as DNA: TGTGCCAGCCCACCAAGGGGAACAGGGTGGAAAGGTACTGAAGCTTTCTTT.

The V call is TRBV6-5, the J call TRBJ1-6; D not resolved. The CDR3 is 14 residues long. From germline, CDR1 is MNHEY and CDR2 SVGAGI. The germline V and J ends were trimmed by 4 bases and 13 bases, with 17 bases remaining between them. CDR3 sequence: CASSSERYGEPLHF. Written as DNA, the CDR3 is TGTGCCAGCAGTTCCGAGCGTTACGGTGAGCCCCTCCACTTT.

This chain uses TRBV6-5 with TRBJ2-5, with 7 bases aligning to TRBD1. CDR1 MNHEY and CDR2 SVGAGI come from the germline V gene. The J segment lost 7 bases and the V segment lost 4 bases, leaving 9 bases of the junction unmatched. The CDR3 spans 14 residues. The CDR3 bases are TGTGCCAGCAGTTTGACAGGGCCCTCGGGGACCCAGTACTTC. This sequence encodes CASSLTGPSGTQYF.

The genes are TRBV10-2 and TRBJ2-2, with 9 bases matching TRBD1. Germline V gene lookup returns CDR1 WSHSY and CDR2 SAAADI. The V segment lost 2 bases and the J segment 5 bases; nucleotides outside the gene matches: 6. The CDR3 length is 16 residues. The CDR3: CASSEPTGTGTGELFF. CDR3 coding DNA: TGCGCCAGCAGTGAGCCGACCGGGACAGGGACCGGGGAGCTGTTTTTT.

J is TRBJ2-3 and V is TRBV6-6; 11 positions match TRBD2. The CDR3 runs to 15 residues. Unmatched junction bases numbered 10, after V lost 6 bases and J lost 8 bases. Germline-derived CDR1 and CDR2 are MNHNY and SVGAGI (reference sequence). The CDR3 spells CASSRSGGGQVTQYF. In nucleotides, the CDR3 is TGTGCCAGCAGCCGTAGCGGGGGGGGACAAGTTACGCAGTATTTT.

The CDR3 DNA sequence: TGTGCCAGCAGCCTCTGGGGACAGGGAGATTCACCCCTCCACTTT. Amino acid sequence: CASSLWGQGDSPLHF. The rearrangement links TRBV3-1 (or the pseudogene TRBV3-2) to TRBJ1-6; 9 nucleotides agree with TRBD1. Germline loops: CDR1 LGHDT, CDR2 YNNKEL (reference sequence). The length of the CDR3 is 15 residues. After removal of 4 bases from V and 8 bases from J, the junction contained 6 bases not matched to a gene.

In nucleotides, the CDR3 is TGTGCCAGCAGCCAAGTGGACAGGGCCACTGAAGCTTTCTTT. This translates into CASSQVDRATEAFF. This chain links TRBV3-1 (or the pseudogene TRBV3-2) with TRBJ1-1; TRBD1 matches 8 bases. V dropped 1 base and J dropped 4; count of bases not matched to a gene: 2. Germline CDR1 reads LGHDT; CDR2 reads YNNKEL (reference sequence). This CDR3 is built from 14 residues.

V gene TRBV5-1 combines with J gene TRBJ1-3; no clear D. Trimming took 0 bases from V and 4 from J, leaving 8 bases between them. The CDR3 has 14 residues. Germline V CDR1 and CDR2: SGHRS, YFSETQ. The CDR3 region is CASSLVADGNTIYF. In nucleotides, the CDR3 is TGCGCCAGCAGCTTGGTAGCCGACGGAAACACCATATATTTT.

The chain links TRBV6-2 or TRBV6-3 to TRBJ2-2, with D perhaps matching TRBD2 (6 bases). CDR1 and CDR2 from the germline V gene are MNHEY and SVGEGT. With 2 bases removed from V and 6 bases from J, the gap between germline ends came to 19 bases. The CDR3 sequence is 17 residues long. The CDR3: CASSYTFFGGSAGELFF. Written as DNA, the CDR3 is TGTGCCAGCAGTTACACGTTTTTTGGGGGGTCGGCCGGGGAGCTGTTTTTT.

This clone has only one observation. This chain connects TRBV3-1 (or the pseudogene TRBV3-2) to TRBJ2-6; 12 bases map to TRBD2. V lost 8 bases and J lost 0; bases outside the gene matches: 2. The CDR3 extends over 16 amino acids. The germline CDR1 and CDR2 sequences are LGHDT and YNNKEL (reference sequence). The chain's CDR3 is CASGLAGSSGANVLTF. DNA for the CDR3: TGTGCCAGCGGACTAGCGGGGTCCTCTGGGGCCAACGTCCTGACTTTC.

This clone came up a few times. This chain connects TRBV15 to TRBJ2-2; D is perhaps TRBD1 (6 bases). Germline assignment: CDR1 LNHNV and CDR2 YYDKDF (reference sequence). This CDR3 spans 19 amino acids. The ends were cut back, 0 bases at V and 6 bases at J, with 23 bases in the middle. In nucleotides, the CDR3 is TGTGCCACCAGCAGAGATCTCGTCCTAGGGTCAGGGGCAGCCGGGGAGCTGTTTTTT. Encoded protein: CATSRDLVLGSGAAGELFF.

The rearrangement uses TRBV4-1 and TRBJ2-2, with D maybe TRBD2 (7 bases). The CDR3 covers 16 residues. V gave up 3 bases and J gave up 4 bases, with 15 bases separating them. Germline V lookup: CDR1 MGHRA, CDR2 YSYEKL. The CDR3 region is CASSHWGGPGTGELFF. CDR3 DNA sequence: TGCGCCAGCAGCCACTGGGGGGGGCCGGGCACCGGGGAGCTGTTTTTT.

The rearrangement links TRBV19 to TRBJ2-5; 7 bases are a match to TRBD2. The J segment lost 9 bases and the V segment lost 3 bases, leaving 13 bases of the junction unmatched. Germline CDR1 LNHDA, CDR2 SQIVND (reference sequence). The CDR3 runs to 15 residues. The CDR3 loop reads CASSIWGGYQGAQYF. The CDR3 DNA follows: TGTGCCAGTAGTATTTGGGGGGGATACCAAGGGGCCCAGTACTTC.

J is TRBJ2-5 and V is TRBV5-1; D not certain. CDR1 is SGHRS, CDR2 YFSETQ, per germline. The ends were cut back, 1 base at V and 5 bases at J, with 9 bases in the middle. This CDR3 is built from 13 residues. CDR3 nucleotides: TGCGCCAGCAGCTTGCCGAGCAGGGAGACCCAGTACTTC. It codes for CASSLPSRETQYF.

The genes are TRBV11-2 and TRBJ2-3, with 9 positions matching TRBD2. With V trimmed by 5 bases and J by 6 bases, 12 bases remained unmatched. The CDR3 spans 16 residues. CDR1 is SGHAT, CDR2 FQNNGV, per germline. CDR3 DNA: TGTGCCAGCAGCGCCCAAGCGGGGGGTCGTGGGGATACGCAGTATTTT. Its translation: CASSAQAGGRGDTQYF. Variable domain in full (rest from reference TRBV11-2 and TRBJ2-3): EAGVAQSPRYKIIEKRQSVAFWCNPISGHATLYWYQQILGQGPKLLIQFQNNGVVDDSQLPKDRFSAERLKGVDSTLKIQPAKLEDSAVYLCASSAQAGGRGDTQYFGPGTRLTVL.

This clone was observed a single time. This chain connects TRBV4-3 to TRBJ2-3, with TRBD2 matching 13 bases. Unmatched junction bases numbered 6, after V lost 3 bases and J lost 6 bases. The CDR3 has 16 amino acids. Germline V CDR1 and CDR2: LGHNA, YSLEER. CDR3: CASSHALAGGPDTQYF. Here the CDR3 DNA reads TGCGCCAGCAGCCACGCACTAGCGGGGGGGCCGGATACGCAGTATTTT.

The chain is built from TRBV5-1 and TRBJ2-2, with unresolved D. From germline, CDR1 is SGHRS and CDR2 YFSETQ. This CDR3 contains 13 residues. V dropped 5 bases and J dropped 6 bases, with 11 bases sitting between them. The CDR3 DNA sequence: TGCGCCAGCAGAAGAGAGGCGCCCGGGGAGCTGTTTTTT. Its translation is CASRREAPGELFF. The full variable domain, with the rest looked up from reference TRBV5-1 and TRBJ2-2, is KAGVTQTPRYLIKTRGQQVTLSCSPISGHRSVSWYQQTPGQGLQFLFEYFSETQRNKGNFPGRFSGRQFSNSRSEMNVSTLELGDSALYLCASRREAPGELFFGEGSRLTVL.

CDR3 sequence: CASGLDILADEQFF. The CDR3 DNA follows: TGTGCTAGTGGTTTGGATATCCTGGCAGATGAGCAGTTCTTC. The J gene is TRBJ2-1, the V gene TRBV12-5, with D uncertain. The CDR3 consists of 14 residues. The V end was cut by 1 base, the J end by 8 bases, with 12 bases between. The germline CDR1 and CDR2 sequences are LGHNT and FRNRAP.

The gene calls are TRBV19 and TRBJ2-3; maybe TRBD2 (7 bases). This CDR3 has 17 residues. The germline gives CDR1 LNHDA, CDR2 SQIVND (reference sequence). Trimming left V 4 bases short and J 4 bases short, with 21 bases between. CDR3 loop: CASSTLAAGAFPDTQYF. Written as DNA, the CDR3 is TGTGCCAGTAGTACCCTAGCGGCGGGGGCCTTTCCAGATACGCAGTATTTT.

This chain connects TRBV5-5 to TRBJ2-7; 8 positions agree with TRBD1. The V gene end was trimmed by 0 bases and the J gene end by 5 bases; junction bases not matched to a gene: 4. Germline CDR1 is SGHKS and CDR2 is YYEKEE (reference sequence). The CDR3 runs to 14 residues. The CDR3 here is CASSLGTGNHEQYF. As DNA, the CDR3 is TGTGCCAGCAGCTTGGGGACAGGGAACCACGAGCAGTACTTC.

This clone has only one observation. The rearrangement links TRBV2 to TRBJ2-6; D is possibly TRBD1 (5 bases). The CDR3 extends over 13 amino acids. V was clipped by 5 bases and J by 12 bases, with 14 bases between them. The V gene's germline CDR1 is SNHLY and CDR2 FYNNEI. CDR3 amino acids: CASSRQLTGVLTF. CDR3 sequence (DNA): TGTGCCAGCAGTAGACAGCTAACCGGCGTCCTGACTTTC.

The J gene is TRBJ2-1, the V gene TRBV9; D is possibly TRBD2 (6 bases). Germline loops: CDR1 SGDLS, CDR2 YYNGEE. The CDR3 totals 13 residues. Trimming cost V 4 bases and J 14 bases, with 19 bases left between them. CDR3 sequence: CASSTGTGEREFF. CDR3 coding DNA: TGTGCCAGCAGCACCGGGACGGGGGAGAGAGAGTTCTTC.

The chain combines TRBV18 with TRBJ1-2, with a weak D call TRBD1 (6 bases). Looked up from germline, CDR1 is KGHSH and CDR2 is LQKENI. This CDR3 is built from 14 residues. Deletions cut 2 bases from V and 8 bases from J, with 15 bases between. As DNA, the CDR3 is TGTGCCAGCTCACCATCCAGGGGCGCGGACGGCTACACCTTC. It translates to CASSPSRGADGYTF.

This rearrangement joins TRBV2 to TRBJ1-3; 7 bases fit TRBD1. V lost 7 bases and J lost 7; bases outside the gene matches: 7. Germline V CDR1 and CDR2: SNHLY, FYNNEI. CDR3 length equals 13 residues. CDR3 sequence reads: CASTWDSSNTIYF. The CDR3 region has the DNA TGTGCCAGCACTTGGGACAGCAGCAACACCATATATTTT. Complete variable domain (other parts from reference TRBV2 and TRBJ1-3): EPEVTQTPSHQVTQMGQEVILRCVPISNHLYFYWYRQILGQKVEFLVSFYNNEISEKSEIFDDQFSVERPDGSNFTLKIRSTKLEDSAMYFCASTWDSSNTIYFGEGSWLTVV.

This chain links TRBV6-4 with TRBJ2-1; 7 positions agree with TRBD1. CDR3 length: 13 amino acids. Per germline, CDR1 MRHNA and CDR2 SNTAGT. J was trimmed by 5 bases and V by 4 bases; bases with no gene match: 2. The CDR3 here is CASSAGTDNEQFF. CDR3 bases: TGTGCCAGCAGTGCCGGGACAGACAATGAGCAGTTCTTC.

This chain links TRBV12-3 or TRBV12-4 with TRBJ1-1, with D tentatively TRBD1 (5 bases). Deletions cut 6 bases from V and 7 bases from J, with 9 bases between. This CDR3 region has 11 residues. The CDR3 protein is CASRGTREAFF. The CDR3 DNA is TGTGCCAGCAGAGGGACTCGTGAAGCTTTCTTT.

J is TRBJ2-1 and V is TRBV5-6, with D maybe TRBD2 (6 bases). Trimming shortened V by 1 base and J by 9 bases, and 17 bases separated the two germline ends. This CDR3 region has 15 residues. Germline values: CDR1 SGHDT, CDR2 YYEEEE. In nucleotides, the CDR3 is TGTGCCAGCAGCTTGCGACTAGTTGGGTTTGGTGAGCAGTTCTTC. Translated, it gives CASSLRLVGFGEQFF.

The genes are TRBV5-8 and TRBJ2-1; the D gene is possibly TRBD1 (7 bases). Germline V CDR1 and CDR2: SGHTS, YDEGEE. The CDR3 has 16 amino acids. The germline V and J ends were trimmed by 4 bases and 5 bases, with 19 bases remaining between them. The CDR3 loop reads CASSGRRGLRHNEQFF. The CDR3 coding sequence is TGTGCCAGCAGCGGCAGGAGGGGGCTCAGGCACAATGAGCAGTTCTTC. The full variable domain, completed using reference TRBV5-8 and TRBJ2-1, is EAGVTQSPTHLIKTRGQQATLRCSPISGHTSVYWYQQALGLGLQFLLWYDEGEERNRGNFPPRFSGRQFPNYSSELNVNALELEDSALYLCASSGRRGLRHNEQFFGPGTRLTVL.

This chain joins TRBV27 and TRBJ1-2, with a possible D match to TRBD1 (6 bases). The CDR3 contains 17 residues. Trimming cost V 6 bases and J 5 bases, with 25 bases left between them. Germline lookup yields CDR1 MNHEY and CDR2 SMNVEV (reference sequence). CDR3 amino acids: CASSSLGPTGLRYGYTF. DNA for the CDR3: TGTGCCAGCAGCTCCCTTGGCCCCACAGGGTTGAGATATGGCTACACCTTC.

This chain uses TRBV5-1 with TRBJ2-7, with no clear D. In germline, CDR1 is SGHRS, CDR2 YFSETQ. Between the trimmed V and J ends, which lost 2 bases and 3 bases, there was a span of 9 bases. The CDR3 has 13 amino acids. CDR3 region: CASSLEEGYEQYF. The CDR3 DNA reads TGCGCCAGCAGCTTAGAGGAAGGCTACGAGCAGTACTTC.

The J gene is TRBJ1-3, the V gene TRBV7-3; 7 positions match TRBD1. The J segment lost 0 bases and the V segment lost 1 base, leaving 12 bases of the junction unmatched. Germline lookup yields CDR1 SGHTA and CDR2 FQGTGA. The CDR3 consists of 19 residues. The CDR3 reads CASSLNPPGTASSGNTIYF. The CDR3 bases are TGTGCCAGCAGCTTAAACCCCCCCGGGACAGCGAGCTCTGGAAACACCATATATTTT. Looking up the rest from reference TRBV7-3 and TRBJ1-3 gives the full variable domain: GAGVSQTPSNKVTEKGKYVELRCDPISGHTALYWYRQSLGQGPEFLIYFQGTGAADDSGLPNDRFFAVRPEGSVSTLKIQRTERGDSAVYLCASSLNPPGTASSGNTIYFGEGSWLTVV.

This sequence joins TRBV7-2 and TRBJ1-5; 8 nucleotides align to TRBD1. Unmatched junction bases numbered 7, after V lost 5 bases and J lost 1 base. Per the germline V gene, CDR1 is SGHTA and CDR2 is FQGNSA. The CDR3 runs 16 residues. The CDR3 nucleotides read TGTGCCAGCAGCAAATACGGGACAGGAAGCAATCAGCCCCAGCATTTT. It codes for CASSKYGTGSNQPQHF.